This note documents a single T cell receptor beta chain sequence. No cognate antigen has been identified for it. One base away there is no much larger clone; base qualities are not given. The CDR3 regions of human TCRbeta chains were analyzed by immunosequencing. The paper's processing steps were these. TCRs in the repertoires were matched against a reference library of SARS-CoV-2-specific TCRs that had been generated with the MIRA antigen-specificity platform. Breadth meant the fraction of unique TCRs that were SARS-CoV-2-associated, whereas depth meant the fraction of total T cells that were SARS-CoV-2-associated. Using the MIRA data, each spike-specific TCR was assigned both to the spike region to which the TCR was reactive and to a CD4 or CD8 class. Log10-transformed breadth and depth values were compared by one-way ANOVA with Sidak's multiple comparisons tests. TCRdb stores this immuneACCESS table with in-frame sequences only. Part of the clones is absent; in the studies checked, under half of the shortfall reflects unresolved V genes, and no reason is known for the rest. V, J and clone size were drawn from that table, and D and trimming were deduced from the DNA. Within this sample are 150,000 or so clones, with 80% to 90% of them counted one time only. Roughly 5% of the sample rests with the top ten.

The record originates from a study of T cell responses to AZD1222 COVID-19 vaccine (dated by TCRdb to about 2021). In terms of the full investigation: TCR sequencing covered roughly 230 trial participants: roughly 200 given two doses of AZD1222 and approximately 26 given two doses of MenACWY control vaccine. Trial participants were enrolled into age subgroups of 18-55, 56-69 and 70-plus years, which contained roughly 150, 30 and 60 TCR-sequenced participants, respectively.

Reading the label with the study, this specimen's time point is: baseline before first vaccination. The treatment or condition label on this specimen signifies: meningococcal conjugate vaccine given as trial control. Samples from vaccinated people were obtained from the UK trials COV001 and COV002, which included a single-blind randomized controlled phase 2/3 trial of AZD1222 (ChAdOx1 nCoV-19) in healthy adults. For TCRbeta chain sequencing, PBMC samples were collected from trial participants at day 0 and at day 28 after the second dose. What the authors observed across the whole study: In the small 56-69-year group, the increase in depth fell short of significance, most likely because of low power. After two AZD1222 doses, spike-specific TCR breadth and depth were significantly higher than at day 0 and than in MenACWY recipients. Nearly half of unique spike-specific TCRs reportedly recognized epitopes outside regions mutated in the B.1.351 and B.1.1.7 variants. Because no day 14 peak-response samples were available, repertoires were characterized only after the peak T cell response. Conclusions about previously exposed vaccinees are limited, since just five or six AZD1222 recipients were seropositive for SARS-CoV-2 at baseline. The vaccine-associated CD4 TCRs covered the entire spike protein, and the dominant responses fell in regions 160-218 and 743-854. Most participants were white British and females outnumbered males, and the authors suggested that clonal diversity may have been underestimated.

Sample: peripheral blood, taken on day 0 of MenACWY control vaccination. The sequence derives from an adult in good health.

The CDR3 reads CASSLADREPETQYF. The nucleotide sequence is TGCGCCAGCAGCTTGGCGGACAGGGAACCAGAGACCCAGTACTTC. The sequence is built from TRBV5-1 and TRBJ2-5; 8 central bases correspond to TRBD1. CDR1 and CDR2, looked up from the germline V gene, are SGHRS and YFSETQ. The CDR3 starts with the cysteine, ends with the phenylalanine, and has 15 residues. Kept here is only the CDR3 DNA, which spans 45 bases and is read in frame from base 1. V loses 0 bases at its end and J loses 4 bases; junction bases beyond the gene matches: 5. Joined to the reference TRBV5-1 and TRBJ2-5 proteins, this CDR3 gives the full variable domain: KAGVTQTPRYLIKTRGQQVTLSCSPISGHRSVSWYQQTPGQGLQFLFEYFSETQRNKGNFPGRFSGRQFSNSRSEMNVSTLELGDSALYLCASSLADREPETQYFGPGTRLLVL.